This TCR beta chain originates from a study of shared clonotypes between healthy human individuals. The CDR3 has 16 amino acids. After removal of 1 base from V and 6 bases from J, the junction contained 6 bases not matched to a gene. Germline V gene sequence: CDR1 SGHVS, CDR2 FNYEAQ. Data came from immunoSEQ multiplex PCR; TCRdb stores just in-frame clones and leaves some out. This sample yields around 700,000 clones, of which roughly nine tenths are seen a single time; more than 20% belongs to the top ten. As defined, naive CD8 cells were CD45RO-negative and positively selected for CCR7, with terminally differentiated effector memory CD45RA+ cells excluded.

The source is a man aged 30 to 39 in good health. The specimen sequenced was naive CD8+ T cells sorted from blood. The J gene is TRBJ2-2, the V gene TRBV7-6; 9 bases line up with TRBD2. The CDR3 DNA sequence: TGTGCCAGCAGCTTAGAAGCTAGCGGGAATTCCGGGGAGCTGTTTTTT. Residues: CASSLEASGNSGELFF.